The entry that follows covers one TCR beta chain sequence. A Seattle source enrolled patients during active infection and followed them longitudinally. Study processing details: Using reference gene primer amplification, nucleated cell counts were estimated. The repertoire was sequenced with immunoSEQ multiplex PCR; TCRdb's copy has only in-frame clones and lacks some. The D gene and trimming were derived from the DNA, and the V and J assignments and clone size from that table. The table records about 230,000 clones, 70% to 90% of them present only once. This record belongs to a study of blood T cell repertoires in COVID-19. On the study more broadly: Specimens from acute and convalescent COVID-19 originated in the United States, Italy and Spain. PBMCs, B-cell-depleted T cells, or T cells were the source of the cDNA or gDNA that made up the material.

CDR1 and CDR2 from the germline V gene are SGHTA and FQGNSA. The CDR3 has 14 residues. The J segment lost 6 bases and the V segment lost 5 bases, leaving 9 bases of the junction unmatched. This TCR was recovered from a man between 50 and 59 years old with COVID-19, enrolled during active disease. Sequenced sample: peripheral blood. The chain links TRBV7-2 to TRBJ2-7; 8 bases fit TRBD1. CDR3 sequence (DNA): TGTGCCAGCAGCACCGGACAGGGTACCGGCGAGCAGTACTTC. Translated: CASSTGQGTGEQYF.